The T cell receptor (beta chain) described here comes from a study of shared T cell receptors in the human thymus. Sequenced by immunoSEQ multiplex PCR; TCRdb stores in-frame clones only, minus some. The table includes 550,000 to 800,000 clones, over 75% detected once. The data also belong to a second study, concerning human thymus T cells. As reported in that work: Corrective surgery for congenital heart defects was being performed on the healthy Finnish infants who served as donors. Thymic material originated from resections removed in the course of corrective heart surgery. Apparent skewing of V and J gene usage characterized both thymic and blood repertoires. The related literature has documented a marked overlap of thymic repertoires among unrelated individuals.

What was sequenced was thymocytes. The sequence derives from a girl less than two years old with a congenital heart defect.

As DNA, the CDR3 is TGTGCCAGCAGTGAATGGGTGGGACAGGTTGAAGGCTACACCTTC. It codes for CASSEWVGQVEGYTF. This sequence joins TRBV6-1 and TRBJ1-2; TRBD1 aligns across 8 bases. The V segment lost 2 bases and the J segment 8 bases; nucleotides outside the gene matches: 10. The CDR3 covers 15 residues. Germline CDR1 and CDR2: MNHNS and SASEGT.